These 32 T cell receptor beta chains were sequenced from one sample in a study of OX40 agonist ivuxolimab in advanced cancers. Receptor amplification or capture employed the immunoSEQ multiplex PCR assay. TCRdb took over this immuneACCESS table, retaining in-frame rearrangements with V and J assigned. Such tables are incomplete; in checked studies, under half of the missing clones stem from an unresolved V gene, and the remainder is unexplained. A total of some 99,000 clones appear in this sample, approximately 80% of them only once. Approximately 1.5% of the sample belongs to the ten largest clones. This specimen consisted of CD4+ or CD8+ T cells sorted from blood, obtained in a trial of the OX40 agonist ivuxolimab. The source of these receptors is an adult with an advanced solid tumor such as melanoma, head and neck, liver or kidney cancer.

J is TRBJ1-1 and V is TRBV18; TRBD1 agrees at 7 bases. This CDR3 is built from 13 residues. Per germline, CDR1 KGHSH and CDR2 LQKENI. After removal of 6 bases from V and 8 bases from J, the junction contained 9 bases not matched to a gene. CDR3 DNA sequence: TGTGCCAGCTCCCACTCCCGGGACAGAGAAGCTTTCTTT. It yields the protein CASSHSRDREAFF.

The V gene is TRBV19, the J gene TRBJ1-5; 8 bases fit TRBD1. Per germline, CDR1 LNHDA and CDR2 SQIVND (reference sequence). V gave up 6 bases and J gave up 0 bases; unmatched junction bases: 10. The CDR3 has 17 residues. CDR3 sequence: CASRVTGGDYSNQPQHF. The CDR3 DNA reads as TGTGCCAGTAGGGTAACAGGGGGGGATTATAGCAATCAGCCCCAGCATTTT.

The chain couples TRBV7-6 to TRBJ1-2; 8 bases are shared with TRBD1. This CDR3 is 15 amino acids long. V shed 5 bases and J 3 bases; nucleotides not matched to a gene: 8. Germline-derived CDR1 and CDR2 are SGHVS and FNYEAQ. CDR3 sequence reads: CASSPETGAYYGYTF. In DNA, the CDR3 is TGTGCCAGCAGCCCCGAGACAGGGGCTTACTATGGCTACACCTTC.

The chain couples TRBV27 to TRBJ2-3, with D perhaps TRBD1 (5 bases). The CDR3 consists of 12 residues. V was cut by 4 bases and J by 7 bases, with 9 bases left in between. Per germline, CDR1 MNHEY and CDR2 SMNVEV (reference sequence). The CDR3 is CASSSGSNTQYF. CDR3 bases: TGTGCCAGCAGTTCAGGGTCCAATACGCAGTATTTT.

The chain is built from TRBV6-1 and TRBJ2-1; D perhaps matches TRBD2 (7 bases). The CDR3 length is 15 residues. Per germline, CDR1 MNHNS and CDR2 SASEGT. With 7 bases removed from V and 7 bases from J, the gap between germline ends came to 20 bases. The CDR3 DNA is TGTGCCAGCATTTATTGGGGGCAGGGAGGGAATGAGCAGTTCTTC. This sequence encodes CASIYWGQGGNEQFF.

The chain has TRBV25-1 and TRBJ2-1; a possible D gene is TRBD1 (6 bases). The CDR3 extends over 12 amino acids. The germline V and J ends were trimmed by 6 bases and 13 bases, with 16 bases remaining between them. Germline lookup yields CDR1 MGHDK and CDR2 SYGVNS. In nucleotides, the CDR3 is TGTGCCAGCAGCCCTCCCTGGGGGCCCCAGTTCTTC. It yields the protein CASSPPWGPQFF.

This rearrangement joins TRBV5-8 to TRBJ2-7; TRBD2 agrees at 7 bases. V shed 4 bases, J shed 7 bases, and the junction held 14 bases outside the gene matches. Germline loops: CDR1 SGHTS, CDR2 YDEGEE. The CDR3 consists of 15 residues. This chain's CDR3 is CASSRTGGTLREQYF. The CDR3 bases are TGTGCCAGCAGCCGTACCGGGGGGACCCTACGGGAGCAGTACTTC.

The J gene is TRBJ2-7, the V gene TRBV5-5; D gene ambiguous. There are 14 residues in the CDR3. V lost 3 bases and J 1 base, leaving 11 bases between the germline ends. Germline V lookup: CDR1 SGHKS, CDR2 YYEKEE (reference sequence). The CDR3 protein is CASSYLDFSYEQYF. The CDR3 DNA follows: TGTGCCAGCAGCTATCTAGACTTTTCCTACGAGCAGTACTTC.

CDR3 residues: CASSLAGQVKQYF. The DNA of the CDR3 is TGTGCCAGCAGCTTGGCAGGACAAGTCAAGCAGTACTTC. This rearrangement joins TRBV11-2 to TRBJ2-7, with a tentative D call TRBD1 (5 bases). Germline loops: CDR1 SGHAT, CDR2 FQNNGV. The CDR3 spans 13 residues. V shed 3 bases and J shed 8 bases, with 14 bases lying between them.

V and J are TRBV4-1 and TRBJ1-2; D may be TRBD1 (6 bases). Trimming took 2 bases from V and 2 from J, leaving 9 bases between them. The length of the CDR3 is 14 residues. Germline V gene data show CDR1 as MGHRA and CDR2 as YSYEKL. CDR3 nucleotide sequence: TGCGCCAGCAGCCAACGCCAGGGGAACTATGGCTACACCTTC. It yields the protein CASSQRQGNYGYTF.

The CDR3 reads CASSLVPLQGTSGTDTQYF. CDR3 DNA: TGCGCCAGCAGCTTGGTCCCGCTTCAAGGGACTAGCGGCACAGATACGCAGTATTTT. This chain joins TRBV5-1 and TRBJ2-3, with 10 bases aligning to TRBD2. The germline gives CDR1 SGHRS, CDR2 YFSETQ. The CDR3 spans 19 residues. The V and J ends lost 0 bases and 1 base, in that order; junction bases with no gene match: 11.

The chain is built from TRBV5-1 and TRBJ2-5; D perhaps matches TRBD2 (6 bases). Germline CDR1 SGHRS, CDR2 YFSETQ. Trimming took 0 bases from V and 2 from J, leaving 11 bases between them. This CDR3 contains 15 residues. CDR3 DNA: TGCGCCAGCAGCTTGGGAGGTAGCGGACAAGAGACCCAGTACTTC. Its protein is CASSLGGSGQETQYF.

This clone was observed a handful of times. The V and J genes are TRBV6-6 and TRBJ2-1; TRBD2 matches at 8 bases. There are 14 residues in the CDR3. The germline V gene has CDR1 MNHNY and CDR2 SVGAGI (reference sequence). V was clipped by 5 bases and J by 7 bases; unmatched bases: 7. CDR3 loop: CASSPAGGVNEQFF. CDR3 nucleotide sequence: TGTGCCAGCAGTCCCGCCGGGGGGGTAAATGAGCAGTTCTTC.

This clone was detected once. Here the CDR3 reads CASSPVTPGETQYF. The DNA for the CDR3 is TGTGCCAGCAGCCCCGTCACACCTGGAGAGACCCAGTACTTC. The chain recombines TRBV5-4 with TRBJ2-5, with no clear D. The CDR3 loop spans 14 amino acids. V was cut by 4 bases and J by 4 bases, with 14 bases left in between. In germline, CDR1 is SGHNT, CDR2 YYREEE (reference sequence).

The chain links TRBV9 to TRBJ1-2; D is undetermined. This CDR3 is 12 amino acids long. Germline V gives CDR1 SGDLS, CDR2 YYNGEE. The V end was cut by 4 bases, the J end by 5 bases, with 9 bases between. CDR3 in amino acids: CASSMGGYGYTF. CDR3 in DNA: TGTGCCAGCAGCATGGGAGGTTATGGCTACACCTTC.

The chain employs TRBV5-6 and TRBJ2-2; D unclear. V gave up 3 bases and J gave up 0 bases, with 12 bases separating them. Germline V lookup: CDR1 SGHDT, CDR2 YYEEEE. The CDR3 totals 16 residues. CDR3 residues: CASSYTATPNTGELFF. CDR3 coding DNA: TGTGCCAGCAGCTACACAGCAACACCGAACACCGGGGAGCTGTTTTTT.

The chain combines TRBV2 with TRBJ1-4; no clear D gene. Germline V gives CDR1 SNHLY, CDR2 FYNNEI. The CDR3 covers 14 residues. V lost 5 bases, J lost 5 bases, and 12 bases lay in between. The CDR3 region is CASSKYERNEKLFF. The CDR3 DNA is TGTGCCAGCAGTAAATACGAGCGAAATGAAAAACTGTTTTTT. The variable domain in full, completed from reference TRBV2 and TRBJ1-4, reads EPEVTQTPSHQVTQMGQEVILRCVPISNHLYFYWYRQILGQKVEFLVSFYNNEISEKSEIFDDQFSVERPDGSNFTLKIRSTKLEDSAMYFCASSKYERNEKLFFGSGTQLSVL.

This chain connects TRBV7-2 to TRBJ2-4; D is uncertain. Germline V gives CDR1 SGHTA, CDR2 FQGNSA. Trimming took 5 bases from V and 1 from J, leaving 9 bases between them. The CDR3 has 14 residues. DNA for the CDR3: TGTGCCAGCAGCCCAAGTCTGGCCAAAAACATTCAGTACTTC. Translation: CASSPSLAKNIQYF.

This clone was counted a few times. The chain couples TRBV11-2 to TRBJ2-1; no reliable D call. The germline V and J ends were trimmed by 0 bases and 8 bases, with 8 bases remaining between them. The CDR3 runs to 13 residues. The germline CDR1 and CDR2 sequences are SGHAT and FQNNGV. CDR3 nucleotides: TGTGCCAGCAGCTTAGATCAAAGGGATGAGCAGTTCTTC. It specifies CASSLDQRDEQFF.

The J gene is TRBJ2-1, the V gene TRBV4-3; TRBD2 matches 15 bases. V shed 0 bases, J shed 11 bases, and the junction held 17 bases outside the gene matches. This CDR3 contains 20 residues. The germline CDR1 and CDR2 sequences are LGHNA and YSLEER. The CDR3 loop reads CASSQDVVGLAGGLGSQQFF. DNA of the CDR3: TGCGCCAGCAGCCAAGACGTCGTCGGACTAGCGGGAGGGCTGGGGTCTCAGCAGTTCTTC.

This chain uses TRBV4-2 with TRBJ2-7; 11 bases align to TRBD2. The length of the CDR3 is 15 residues. The germline V gene has CDR1 LGHNA and CDR2 YNFKEQ. The junction had 2 bases not matched to a gene; V was cut back by 0 bases and J by 4 bases. CDR3 amino acids: CASSQERLAGYEQYF. The CDR3 coding sequence is TGTGCCAGCAGCCAAGAGCGACTAGCGGGATACGAGCAGTACTTC.

The chain joins TRBV6-5 to TRBJ2-1; 7 nucleotides line up with TRBD2. This CDR3 has 14 residues. Germline CDR1 reads MNHEY; CDR2 reads SVGAGI. The V segment lost 6 bases and the J segment 5 bases; nucleotides outside the gene matches: 7. CDR3 sequence (DNA): TGTGCCAGCAGCTCCGGGACTACTAACAATGAGCAGTTCTTC. Its translation is CASSSGTTNNEQFF.

This clone was seen more than once but under ten times. The chain is built from TRBV5-5 and TRBJ2-5, with D maybe TRBD2 (5 bases). Trimming removed 1 base from V and 5 bases from J, with 9 bases in between. Germline loops: CDR1 SGHKS, CDR2 YYEKEE (reference sequence). This CDR3 is built from 13 residues. CDR3 region: CASSLTGWETQYF. The DNA of the CDR3 is TGTGCCAGCAGCTTGACGGGGTGGGAGACCCAGTACTTC.

The V call is TRBV7-3, the J call TRBJ2-1; D may be TRBD1 or TRBD2 (5 bases each). The CDR3 is 13 amino acids. Per germline, CDR1 SGHTA and CDR2 FQGTGA. V was clipped by 4 bases and J by 12 bases, with 16 bases between them. The CDR3 loop reads CASSSPPGPRQFF. The CDR3, as DNA: TGTGCCAGCAGCTCTCCTCCGGGGCCGAGGCAGTTCTTC.

J is TRBJ2-3 and V is TRBV4-3, with unresolved D. Per the germline V gene, CDR1 is LGHNA and CDR2 is YSLEER. The CDR3 length is 14 residues. Trimming stripped 0 bases from V and 3 bases from J, with 7 bases between. CDR3 DNA sequence: TGCGCCAGCAGCCAAGATTACAGAACAGATACGCAGTATTTT. It encodes CASSQDYRTDTQYF.

As for this clone: The junction does not match germline at one end; this may be a read error. The V call is TRBV4-3, the J call TRBJ2-5; no firm D call. The CDR3 is 15 residues long. The germline V gene has CDR1 LGHNA and CDR2 YSLEER. The CDR3 nucleotides read TGCGCCAGCAGCCAAGGTCACGGGTTACAAGGGACCCAGTACTTC. Translating gives CASSQGHGLQGTQYF.

The V call is TRBV4-1, the J call TRBJ2-1; perhaps TRBD2 as D (6 bases). Trimming cost V 1 base and J 3 bases, with 7 bases left between them. The V gene's germline CDR1 is MGHRA and CDR2 YSYEKL. This CDR3 is 14 amino acids long. The CDR3 protein is CASSQGDFYNEQFF. CDR3 sequence (DNA): TGCGCCAGCAGCCAAGGGGACTTCTACAATGAGCAGTTCTTC.

This clone appeared a single time. The rearrangement uses TRBV6-1 and TRBJ1-2; D not resolved. V dropped 6 bases and J dropped 2 bases, with 10 bases sitting between them. This CDR3 contains 13 residues. Germline values: CDR1 MNHNS, CDR2 SASEGT. The CDR3 bases are TGTGCCAGCAGGAGCCTTCTGAACTATGGCTACACCTTC. Protein: CASRSLLNYGYTF.

The chain employs TRBV28 and TRBJ2-7; D ambiguous. This CDR3 is built from 13 residues. V was cut by 6 bases and J by 7 bases, with 16 bases left in between. Germline V gene data show CDR1 as MDHEN and CDR2 as SYDVKM. This chain's CDR3 is CASRTGSAREQYF. The DNA for the CDR3 is TGTGCCAGCAGGACTGGGTCGGCGCGTGAGCAGTACTTC.

The rearrangement joins TRBV28 to TRBJ2-2; a weak D match, TRBD1 (5 bases). Looked up from germline, CDR1 is MDHEN and CDR2 is SYDVKM. The CDR3 spans 13 residues. The CDR3 is CAGATANTGELFF. CDR3 bases: TGTGCTGGGGCGACAGCGAACACCGGGGAGCTGTTTTTT.

V usage is TRBV14 and J usage is TRBJ1-2, with TRBD1 identical over 8 bases. CDR3 length: 14 amino acids. V shed 4 bases, J shed 3 bases, and the junction held 4 bases outside the gene matches. Germline values: CDR1 SGHDN, CDR2 FVKESK. CDR3 amino acids: CASSRTGTYYGYTF. CDR3 coding DNA: TGTGCCAGCAGCCGGACAGGGACATACTATGGCTACACCTTC.

This sequence joins TRBV19 and TRBJ1-2; D is undetermined. CDR1 LNHDA and CDR2 SQIVND come from the germline V gene (reference sequence). The CDR3 length is 14 residues. Trimming took off 1 base at V and 8 bases at J, with 14 bases between the two ends. The CDR3 coding sequence is TGTGCCAGTAGTATAGCTACAACCGCGGAGGGCTACACCTTC. Translation: CASSIATTAEGYTF.